A single sample gave rise to the 17 T cell receptor beta chains below, sequenced in a study of HIV-infected children after antiretroviral therapy interruption. A 3' RACE protocol on RNA, with unique molecular identifiers, produced the TCR library. One entry per CDR3 protein results from TCRdb running MiXCR on the 3' RACE reads. The repertoire holds 40,000 or so distinct CDR3 sequences, with more than 6.5% as singletons. Stated treatment: PENTA 11 planned treatment interruption arm or continuous ART arm. Sequenced material: CD45RA+ CD4+ T cells from PBMCs, pooled from several time points, taken from a donor given antiretroviral therapy, either interrupted or continuous. Indicated subset: naive CD4+ CD45RA+ CD45RO- T cells. These receptors all come from a pool of human donors with HIV.

This clonotype has ten or more counts. In nucleotides, the CDR3 is TGCGCCAGCAGCTTGGCCCCGAACACTGAAGCTTTCTTT. Protein product: CASSLAPNTEAFF. The chain joins TRBV5-1 to TRBJ1-1; the D is unclear. The germline CDR1 and CDR2 sequences are SGHRS and YFSETQ. V gave up 0 bases and J gave up 1 base, with 4 bases separating them. CDR3 size: 13 residues.

There are many counts of this clonotype. The chain employs TRBV7-2 and TRBJ2-7; unclear D gene. The germline V gene has CDR1 SGHTA and CDR2 FQGNSA. There are 14 residues in the CDR3. V was trimmed by 5 bases and J by 5 bases, leaving 16 bases between them. CDR3 sequence (DNA): TGTGCCAGCAGCCCGCCGGGCCGCCCCCACGAGCAGTACTTC. Its protein product is CASSPPGRPHEQYF.

This clonotype has at least ten counts. The genes are TRBV6-2 or TRBV6-3 and TRBJ2-7; D might be TRBD1 (6 bases). This CDR3 has 15 residues. Germline CDR1 MNHEY, CDR2 SVGEGT. The V end lost 5 bases, the J end lost 3 bases, and 17 bases lay between the germline ends. The CDR3 region has the DNA TGTGCCAGCAGTCAACCCGGGACACCCATCTACGAGCAGTACTTC. Amino acids: CASSQPGTPIYEQYF.

The rearrangement links TRBV6-2 or TRBV6-3 to TRBJ2-3; 7 bases fit TRBD1. This CDR3 contains 16 residues. The ends lost 2 bases at V and 1 base at J; junction bases unmatched: 6. CDR1 is MNHEY, CDR2 SVGEGT, per germline. The CDR3: CASSYHPGQGTDTQYF. The DNA of the CDR3 is TGTGCCAGCAGTTACCACCCTGGACAGGGCACAGATACGCAGTATTTT.

This clonotype was seen a few times. The conserved phenylalanine or tryptophan normally closing the CDR3 is absent here, so this likely arose from a read error. CDR3 coding DNA: TGTGCCAGCAGGACAGGGGGAAGCACTGAAGCTTTCTGT. Its protein is CASRTGGSTEAFC. V gene TRBV28 combines with J gene TRBJ1-1; TRBD1 aligns across 9 bases. The V and J ends lost 6 bases and 4 bases, in that order; junction bases with no gene match: 3. The CDR3 runs 13 residues. CDR1 is MDHEN, CDR2 SYDVKM, per germline.

This clonotype has only a few counts. This chain links TRBV19 with TRBJ2-5; perhaps D is TRBD1 or TRBD2 (5 bases each). Looked up from germline, CDR1 is LNHDA and CDR2 is SQIVND (reference sequence). This CDR3 spans 15 amino acids. V lost 5 bases and J 4 bases, leaving 17 bases between the germline ends. The CDR3 reads CASSGDGRMGETQYF. The CDR3 nucleotides are TGTGCCAGTAGTGGGGACGGGCGAATGGGAGAGACCCAGTACTTC. Drawing the rest from reference TRBV19 and TRBJ2-5, the complete variable domain is DGGITQSPKYLFRKEGQNVTLSCEQNLNHDAMYWYRQDPGQGLRLIYYSQIVNDFQKGDIAEGYSVSREKKESFPLTVTSAQKNPTAFYLCASSGDGRMGETQYFGPGTRLLVL.

This clonotype was counted only a few times. This chain joins TRBV6-1 and TRBJ1-1, with D unresolved. The CDR3 runs to 15 residues. Germline-derived CDR1 and CDR2 are MNHNS and SASEGT. The V and J ends lost 2 bases and 3 bases respectively, with 13 bases between them. The CDR3 loop reads CASSERVGSHTEAFF. The CDR3 coding sequence is TGTGCCAGCAGTGAACGTGTGGGCTCTCACACTGAAGCTTTCTTT.

This clonotype was found many times. The chain couples TRBV27 to TRBJ1-1; 8 bases map to TRBD1. This CDR3 is built from 15 residues. With V trimmed by 4 bases and J by 6 bases, 10 bases remained unmatched. CDR1 is MNHEY, CDR2 SMNVEV, per germline (reference sequence). The CDR3 region is CASSSSDRGVPEAFF. The CDR3 DNA is TGTGCCAGCAGTTCTTCCGACAGGGGTGTTCCTGAAGCTTTCTTT.

Only a few counts were recorded for this clonotype. V and J are TRBV5-1 and TRBJ2-2; 7 nucleotides agree with TRBD2. The junction had 3 bases not matched to a gene; V was cut back by 5 bases and J by 2 bases. The germline gives CDR1 SGHRS, CDR2 YFSETQ. CDR3 length equals 14 residues. The CDR3 DNA is TGCGCCAGCAGGCCGGGACTAAACACCGGGGAGCTGTTTTTT. Translating gives CASRPGLNTGELFF.

This clonotype has ten or more counts. This chain uses TRBV10-3 with TRBJ1-1, with unresolved D. Looked up from germline, CDR1 is ENHRY and CDR2 is SYGVKD. V gave up 8 bases and J gave up 1 base, with 17 bases separating them. This CDR3 is built from 15 residues. CDR3 region: CAIFSGGLENTEAFF. CDR3 nucleotides: TGTGCCATCTTTTCAGGTGGACTCGAGAACACTGAAGCTTTCTTT.

This rearrangement joins TRBV13 to TRBJ2-3; D is undetermined. CDR1 and CDR2 (germline): PRHDT, FYEKMQ (reference sequence). CDR3 length: 13 amino acids. V gave up 0 bases and J gave up 3 bases, with 4 bases separating them. The CDR3, as DNA: TGTGCCAGCAGCTTAGGAAGGACAGATACGCAGTATTTT. This encodes CASSLGRTDTQYF.

This clonotype has at least ten counts. This chain connects TRBV18 to TRBJ2-7; TRBD2 matches at 16 bases. J was trimmed by 6 bases and V by 1 base; bases with no gene match: 6. Per the germline V gene, CDR1 is KGHSH and CDR2 is LQKENI. The length of the CDR3 is 17 residues. CDR3 loop: CASSPRGLAGGLAEQYF. As DNA, the CDR3 is TGTGCCAGCTCACCACGGGGACTAGCGGGAGGGCTGGCCGAGCAGTACTTC.

This clonotype occurred many times. This chain connects TRBV28 to TRBJ2-2; D not resolved. Trimming removed 7 bases at V and 6 bases at J, with 15 bases between. Per the germline V gene, CDR1 is MDHEN and CDR2 is SYDVKM. There are 14 residues in the CDR3. In DNA form, the CDR3 reads TGTGCCAGCAAGGCGGCAGGTTTTGCCGGGGAGCTGTTTTTT. This codes for CASKAAGFAGELFF.

V usage is TRBV7-6 and J usage is TRBJ2-3, with 8 bases identical to TRBD2. Germline assignment: CDR1 SGHVS and CDR2 FNYEAQ. After removal of 1 base from V and 2 bases from J, the junction contained 5 bases not matched to a gene. The CDR3 is made up of 16 amino acids. The CDR3 spells CASSLDQAGATDTQYF. The CDR3 bases are TGTGCCAGCAGCTTAGACCAAGCGGGGGCCACAGATACGCAGTATTTT. Combining the CDR3 with reference TRBV7-6 and TRBJ2-3 gives the whole variable domain GAGVSQSPRYKVTKRGQDVALRCDPISGHVSLYWYRQALGQGPEFLTYFNYEAQQDKSGLPNDRFSAERPEGSISTLTIQRTEQRDSAMYRCASSLDQAGATDTQYFGPGTRLTVL.

This clonotype has a count of ten or more. V is TRBV11-2 and J is TRBJ2-6; TRBD1 matches at 8 bases. In germline, CDR1 is SGHAT, CDR2 FQNNGV. The V and J ends lost 2 bases and 2 bases, in that order; junction bases with no gene match: 5. The CDR3 consists of 17 residues. For the CDR3, the DNA is TGTGCCAGCAGCTTACAGGGGGCGTTGGCTGGGGCCAACGTCCTGACTTTC. This codes for CASSLQGALAGANVLTF.

This clonotype was counted ten times or more. The CDR3 is CASRPLGRAAYEQYF. The CDR3 nucleotides are TGTGCCAGCAGGCCCCTTGGGCGGGCAGCCTACGAGCAGTACTTC. The chain carries TRBV28 and TRBJ2-7; TRBD2 is a possible D gene (5 bases). CDR1 is MDHEN, CDR2 SYDVKM, per germline. V dropped 6 bases and J dropped 2 bases, with 17 bases sitting between them. The CDR3 has 15 amino acids.

This clonotype was seen at least ten times. The chain couples TRBV28 to TRBJ2-7; D remains ambiguous. The germline V and J ends were trimmed by 6 bases and 7 bases, with 25 bases remaining between them. Germline V gene sequence: CDR1 MDHEN, CDR2 SYDVKM. The CDR3 sequence is 16 residues long. CDR3 amino acids: CASRVRNGQQVAEQYF. CDR3 nucleotide sequence: TGTGCCAGCAGGGTACGGAACGGGCAGCAAGTGGCAGAGCAGTACTTC.